Shown below are 9 T cell receptor beta chains from a single sample sequenced in a study of T cells in Graves' hyperthyroidism and ophthalmopathy. Amplification yielded TCR beta CDR3 regions, with RNA transcripts as the source. The HTBI primer set served for first-round RT-PCR of the TCR CDR3. TCRdb reanalysed the multiplex PCR reads using MiXCR and keeps one entry per CDR3 protein. Among 450,000 to 650,000 distinct CDR3 sequences listed, about 15% were seen once. Source material: blood. These receptors were collected from a woman aged 18-29 years with Graves' ophthalmopathy.

The sample holds many counts of this clonotype. This chain links TRBV28 with TRBJ2-2; TRBD1 aligns across 10 bases. CDR3 length: 17 residues. CDR1 and CDR2 from the germline V gene are MDHEN and SYDVKM. The ends lost 10 bases at V and 5 bases at J; junction bases unmatched: 16. For the CDR3, the DNA is TGTGCCACCAAAAGCGGACCGGGACAGGGGCGAACCGGGGAGCTGTTTTTT. Residues: CATKSGPGQGRTGELFF.

This clonotype has only a few counts. The gene calls are TRBV19 and TRBJ2-1, with a possible D match to TRBD2 (6 bases). This CDR3 spans 15 amino acids. Germline CDR1 reads LNHDA; CDR2 reads SQIVND (reference sequence). Trimming removed 3 bases at V and 7 bases at J, with 16 bases between. The CDR3 here is CASSISAGPTNEQFF. The DNA of the CDR3 is TGTGCCAGTAGTATCTCGGCGGGACCTACGAATGAGCAGTTCTTC.

This clonotype was seen at least ten times. The genes are TRBV30 and TRBJ2-1; TRBD2 matches at 14 bases. The CDR3 extends over 16 amino acids. Germline trimming cut 1 base from V and 9 bases from J; bases unmatched to any gene: 8. CDR1 and CDR2 from the germline V gene are GTSNPN and SVGIG (reference sequence). The CDR3 DNA sequence: TGTGCCTGGAGTGCCGGGACTAGCGGGAGATTGGGTGAGCAGTTCTTC. It yields the protein CAWSAGTSGRLGEQFF.

This clonotype was seen more than once but under ten times. As DNA, the CDR3 is TGCGCCAGCAGCCAAGACAATCGGGCCGTCACCGGGGAGCTGTTTTTT. It yields the protein CASSQDNRAVTGELFF. V is TRBV4-3 and J is TRBJ2-2; D is undetermined. The CDR3 is made up of 16 amino acids. Trimming shortened V by 0 bases and J by 4 bases, and 12 bases separated the two germline ends. CDR1 is LGHNA and CDR2 is YSLEER in the germline V gene.

Ten or more counts support this clonotype. The V gene is TRBV27, the J gene TRBJ1-1, with D possibly matching TRBD1 (5 bases). The CDR3 loop spans 18 amino acids. The germline V gene encodes CDR1 MNHEY and CDR2 SMNVEV (reference sequence). Trimming pared 5 bases from V and 0 bases from J, leaving 22 bases between. The CDR3 protein is CASSPRTEGIGMNTEAFF. The CDR3 DNA reads TGTGCCAGCAGTCCCCGGACGGAGGGGATTGGCATGAACACTGAAGCTTTCTTT.

The chain employs TRBV11-2 and TRBJ2-2; TRBD1 agrees at 8 bases. Trimming at V came to 1 base and at J to 4 bases, leaving 2 bases not matched to a gene. The germline V gene has CDR1 SGHAT and CDR2 FQNNGV. This CDR3 contains 15 residues. CDR3 DNA: TGTGCCAGCAGCTTAGGGGGACAGGTCACCGGGGAGCTGTTTTTT. Translation gives CASSLGGQVTGELFF.

This clonotype has at least ten counts. The chain couples TRBV4-2 to TRBJ1-4; the D is unclear. CDR1 LGHNA and CDR2 YNFKEQ come from the germline V gene. Trimming removed 4 bases from V and 6 bases from J, with 12 bases in between. This CDR3 contains 14 residues. This CDR3 reads CASSPQRPHEKLFF. The DNA of the CDR3 is TGTGCCAGCAGCCCCCAACGGCCGCATGAAAAACTGTTTTTT.

This clonotype was detected only a few times. This chain uses TRBV29-1 with TRBJ2-1, with 10 bases matching TRBD2. Per the germline V gene, CDR1 is SQVTM and CDR2 is ANQGSEA. J lost 9 bases, V lost 5 bases, and 7 bases had no gene match. This CDR3 contains 13 residues. The DNA of the CDR3 is TGCAGCGTTCTCGGGACTAGCGAAGGTGAGCAGTTCTTC. Its translation: CSVLGTSEGEQFF.

This clonotype was seen many times. The rearrangement uses TRBV5-1 and TRBJ1-1, with D tentatively TRBD1 (5 bases). With 5 bases removed from V and 0 bases from J, the gap between germline ends came to 11 bases. Germline values: CDR1 SGHRS, CDR2 YFSETQ. This CDR3 is built from 14 residues. The CDR3 protein is CASSFEGVNTEAFF. The CDR3 region has the DNA TGCGCCAGCAGTTTCGAAGGGGTGAACACTGAAGCTTTCTTT. Based on the CDR3 plus reference TRBV5-1 and TRBJ1-1, the full variable domain is KAGVTQTPRYLIKTRGQQVTLSCSPISGHRSVSWYQQTPGQGLQFLFEYFSETQRNKGNFPGRFSGRQFSNSRSEMNVSTLELGDSALYLCASSFEGVNTEAFFGQGTRLTVV.